In this sample, the clone carrying this TCR beta chain turned up a few times. Its antigen is not known. This specimen belongs to a study of T cell repertoires in cytomegalovirus infection. Looking at the study overall: Both a matching HLA type and CMV infection were indicated by public TCR beta signatures.

Overall study results and limits: HLA-C-restricted CMV clonotypes gave the most frequent clonotype in two of eight donors. CMV carriers with the relevant HLA were identified by cumulative public TCR beta family frequency.

Each CDR3 protein is one row after TCRdb ran MiXCR on the reads. In the table there are hundreds of thousands of distinct CDR3 sequences, 15% to 20% of which are singletons. This clonotype was sampled from a human donor in good health (CMV status not recorded). Some clones in this sample may be carry-over from other donors' samples. Source material: PBMCs.

The CDR3 DNA reads as TGTGCCAGCAGCGCCGGGACTTCCGAGCAGTTCTTC. It codes for CASSAGTSEQFF. The V gene is TRBV7-9, the J gene TRBJ2-1, with TRBD2 as a possible D gene (6 bases). Germline CDR1 and CDR2: SEHNR and FQNEAQ (reference sequence). V was shortened by 5 bases and J by 10 bases, with 12 bases between the two germline ends. The CDR3 runs 12 residues.